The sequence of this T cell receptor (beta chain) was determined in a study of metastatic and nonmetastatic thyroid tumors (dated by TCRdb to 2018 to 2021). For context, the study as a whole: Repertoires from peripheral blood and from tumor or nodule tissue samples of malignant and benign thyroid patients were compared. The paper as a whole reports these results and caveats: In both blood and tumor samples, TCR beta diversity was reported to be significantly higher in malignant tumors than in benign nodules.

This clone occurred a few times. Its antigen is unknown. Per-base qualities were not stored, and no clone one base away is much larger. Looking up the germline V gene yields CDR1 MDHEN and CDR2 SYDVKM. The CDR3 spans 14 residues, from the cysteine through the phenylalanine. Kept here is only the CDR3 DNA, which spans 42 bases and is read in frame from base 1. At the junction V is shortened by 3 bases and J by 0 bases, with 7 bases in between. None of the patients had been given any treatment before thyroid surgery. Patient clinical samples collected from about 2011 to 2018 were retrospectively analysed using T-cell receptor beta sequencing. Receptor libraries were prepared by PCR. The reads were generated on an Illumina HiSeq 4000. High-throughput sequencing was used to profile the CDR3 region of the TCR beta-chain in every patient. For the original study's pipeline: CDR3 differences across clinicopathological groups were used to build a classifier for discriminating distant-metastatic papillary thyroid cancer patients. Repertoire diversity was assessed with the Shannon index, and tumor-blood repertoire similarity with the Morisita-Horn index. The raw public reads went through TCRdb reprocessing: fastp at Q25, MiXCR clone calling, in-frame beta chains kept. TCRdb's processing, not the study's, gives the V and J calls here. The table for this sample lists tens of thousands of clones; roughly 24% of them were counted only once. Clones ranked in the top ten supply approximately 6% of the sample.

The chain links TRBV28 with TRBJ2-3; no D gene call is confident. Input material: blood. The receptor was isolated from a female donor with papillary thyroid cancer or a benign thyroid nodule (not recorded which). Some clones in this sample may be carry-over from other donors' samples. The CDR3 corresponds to CASSFPQSTDTQYF. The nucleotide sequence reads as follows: TGTGCCAGCAGTTTCCCCCAGAGCACAGATACGCAGTATTTT.